This TCR beta chain is from a study of OX40 agonist ivuxolimab in advanced cancers. Regarding the research as a whole: Ivuxolimab was an agonistic, fully human IgG2 monoclonal antibody directed against OX40 (CD134), a costimulatory receptor. Of the roughly 51 patients in dose escalation, some 20 had hepatocellular carcinoma, about 15 had melanoma, 9 had renal cell carcinoma and 9 had head and neck cancer. The dose-escalation cohort was 80% to 90% male with a mean age of approximately 60 years, ranging from about 23 to 85. Intravenous ivuxolimab was administered to patients every 2 weeks at six dose levels: 0.01, 0.1, 0.3, 1.5, 3 and 10 mg/kg. Partial responses occurred in three dose-escalation patients, of whom one had hepatocellular carcinoma and two had cutaneous melanoma. Prior anti-PD-1, anti-PD-L1 or anti-CTLA-4 therapy was permitted, and 35% to 40% of dose-escalation patients had received checkpoint inhibitors. The monotherapy dose-escalation portion (N ≈ 50 patients) of the phase I ivuxolimab trial is reported in the paper. The point of sequencing TCRbeta in the periphery was to test whether ivuxolimab changed TCR sequence diversity and drove clonal T-cell expansion. Summary of the overall study and its limitations: Partial responders in the 0.1-3.0 mg/kg groups had among the lowest normalized peripheral clonal expansion, especially among CD8+ T cells. The antigen specificity of the peripheral T cells that underwent clonal expansion was not determined. After ivuxolimab, CD8+ T cells had more expanded clones than CD4+ T cells on average. Low levels of normalized T-cell clonal expansion were also shown by some nonresponding patients. At doses from 0.1 to 3.0 mg/kg, clonal expansion was seen in both CD4+ and CD8+ blood T cells between baseline and week 6.

The germline V gene specifies SGHTA as CDR1 and FQGNSA as CDR2. The CDR3 measures 15 amino acids from cysteine to phenylalanine. Of the read, only the CDR3 DNA is kept; its 45 bases are in frame from base 1. The V end loses 1 base and the J end loses 6 bases, and a stretch of 12 bases separates them. The trial excluded patients who had a history of autoimmune disease or who were on systemic immunosuppression. Peripheral blood for TCR sequencing was collected from all dose cohorts at baseline, on cycle 4 day 1, and on cycle 7 day 1. The samples were taken from a phase I, first-in-human, multicenter, open-label dose-escalation trial of ivuxolimab. The trial enrolled adults with locally advanced or metastatic head and neck squamous cell, hepatocellular, melanoma or renal cell carcinoma. Before TCR sequencing, CD4+ and CD8+ T cells were separately sorted from peripheral blood. Details on this clone: This receptor's antigen is unknown. No base-level quality is on record; no much larger clone is a single base apart.

Genomic DNA was isolated from the sorted cells so that the TCRbeta CDR3 region could be sequenced. TCRbeta CDR3 regions were sequenced using the immunoSEQ Assay. As stored in TCRdb, this immuneACCESS dataset retains in-frame rearrangements with V and J assigned. A fraction of the clones does not appear; measured against another copy, unresolved V genes explain less than half of the discrepancy, and the remainder lacks a known reason. The sample has 36,000 or so clones on record, under 85% of them singletons. 11% of the sample comes from the top ten. Recombination joined TRBV7-2 with TRBJ2-2, with TRBD2 perhaps the D gene, on 5 matching bases. This TCR derives from an adult with an advanced solid tumor such as melanoma, head and neck, liver or kidney cancer. Sequencing used CD4+ or CD8+ T cells sorted from blood, obtained in a trial of the OX40 agonist ivuxolimab. The sequenced DNA: TGTGCCAGCAGCTTAGTAAGGACTCTCTCCGGGGAGCTGTTTTTT. This encodes CASSLVRTLSGELFF.